This TCR beta chain was sequenced in a study of CD8 T cells in Susac syndrome. Study-level background: Patients with Susac syndrome were therapy-naive, on corticosteroids, or on intravenous immunoglobulin alone at blood draw.

RNA totalling roughly 0.45 to 1 ug underwent reverse transcription with random hexamers. The immunoSEQ assay covered 54 Vbeta and 13 Jbeta segments for CDR3. TCRdb ran MiXCR on the immunoSEQ multiplex PCR reads and lists one entry per CDR3 protein. This sample has some 200,000 distinct CDR3 sequences, with 95% found just once. This clonotype has only one observation. The CDR3 sequence is 14 residues long. With 0 bases removed from V and 7 bases from J, the gap between germline ends came to 11 bases. In germline, CDR1 is SGHRS, CDR2 YFSETQ. Under recently defined diagnostic criteria, the patients with Susac syndrome qualified as having definite or probable disease.

The rearrangement uses TRBV5-1 and TRBJ1-5; TRBD1 might be the D (6 bases). Material: CD8+ T cells from PBMCs. This sequence was found in a human donor with Susac syndrome. Here the CDR3 reads CASSLVGGGQPQHF. In nucleotides, the CDR3 is TGCGCCAGCAGCTTGGTGGGGGGCGGACAGCCCCAGCATTTT.